This T cell receptor beta chain comes out of a study of T-cell memory formation after mild COVID-19. One entry per CDR3 protein, called by TCRdb with MiXCR from the 5' RACE reads. The sample consists of under 40,000 distinct CDR3 sequences, 5% to 7% of them appearing once. This clonotype was picked up a small number of times. Per germline, CDR1 MNHEY and CDR2 SVGEGT. Trimming cost V 4 bases and J 1 base; bases outside gene matches: 5. This CDR3 contains 15 residues. The TCR sequence derives from an adult who had mild COVID-19 (a few samples of this study predate the infection). Cell type and time point are not known. The sequenced sample was PBMCs or a T cell subset sorted from them (not recorded which). The chain has TRBV6-2 or TRBV6-3 and TRBJ2-7, with 9 bases matching TRBD2. CDR3 sequence: CASSSPGLASYEQYF. CDR3 DNA sequence: TGTGCCAGCAGTTCGCCGGGACTAGCTTCCTACGAGCAGTACTTC.